The 12 T cell receptor beta chains listed next were all sequenced from one sample in a study of T cell responses to AZD1222 COVID-19 vaccine. Profiling relied on immunoSEQ multiplex PCR, and the TCRdb table lists in-frame clones only, not all of them. The sample records 100,000 to 150,000 clones, about 85% being singletons. The source material was peripheral blood, sampled on day 0 of AZD1222 vaccination. The receptors were sampled from an adult in good health.

The CDR3 sequence is CASSLVFRTEAFF. The CDR3 DNA reads as TGTGCCAGCAGCTTAGTTTTTCGGACTGAAGCTTTCTTT. J is TRBJ1-1 and V is TRBV11-3, with no clear D. The CDR3 runs 13 residues. CDR1 and CDR2 from the germline V gene are SGHNT and YENEEA. Trimming pared 1 base from V and 5 bases from J, leaving 8 bases between. The whole variable domain, remainder taken from reference TRBV11-3 and TRBJ1-1, is EAGVVQSPRYKIIEKKQPVAFWCNPISGHNTLYWYLQNLGQGPELLIRYENEEAVDDSQLPKDRFSAERLKGVDSTLKIQPAELGDSAVYLCASSLVFRTEAFFGQGTRLTVV.

This clone occurred once. V and J are TRBV9 and TRBJ2-1; D possibly corresponds to TRBD2 (5 bases). Germline CDR1 is SGDLS and CDR2 is YYNGEE. The CDR3 has 17 amino acids. Trimming removed 6 bases from V and 1 base from J, with 20 bases in between. For the CDR3, the DNA is TGTGCCAGCACCCCGGGGTCCCTAGTGTCTTCCTACAATGAGCAGTTCTTC. Encoded protein: CASTPGSLVSSYNEQFF.

The chain is built from TRBV5-4 and TRBJ2-6; D not certain. The CDR3 has 15 residues. Trimming pared 2 bases from V and 0 bases from J, leaving 6 bases between. Germline V gene lookup returns CDR1 SGHNT and CDR2 YYREEE (reference sequence). Here the CDR3 reads CASSLNPSGANVLTF. The DNA for the CDR3 is TGTGCCAGCAGCTTAAACCCCTCTGGGGCCAACGTCCTGACTTTC. Supplemented by reference TRBV5-4 and TRBJ2-6, the full variable domain reads ETGVTQSPTHLIKTRGQQVTLRCSSQSGHNTVSWYQQALGQGPQFIFQYYREEENGRGNFPPRFSGLQFPNYSSELNVNALELDDSALYLCASSLNPSGANVLTFGAGSRLTVL.

The genes are TRBV4-1 and TRBJ1-2, with 11 positions matching TRBD1. Trimming removed 0 bases from V and 7 bases from J; junction bases left unmatched: 7. Germline V gene lookup returns CDR1 MGHRA and CDR2 YSYEKL. This CDR3 is 16 amino acids long. CDR3 sequence reads: CASSQDGTGGIFGYTF. The DNA of the CDR3 is TGCGCCAGCAGCCAAGATGGGACAGGGGGAATTTTTGGCTACACCTTC.

The rearrangement joins TRBV5-4 to TRBJ1-2, with D possibly being TRBD1 (6 bases). V was cut by 4 bases and J by 6 bases, with 13 bases left in between. CDR1 and CDR2 from the germline V gene are SGHNT and YYREEE (reference sequence). This CDR3 is built from 13 residues. CDR3: CASSRTDSDGYTF. In nucleotides, the CDR3 is TGTGCCAGCAGCCGGACGGACAGCGATGGCTACACCTTC.

CDR3 amino acids: CASSVSLAGTTDTQYF. The CDR3 DNA reads as TGTGCCAGCAGCGTAAGTCTAGCGGGAACCACAGATACGCAGTATTTT. V and J are TRBV9 and TRBJ2-3; 9 bases align to TRBD2. CDR3 size: 16 residues. Germline CDR1 and CDR2: SGDLS and YYNGEE. J lost 2 bases, V lost 1 base, and 5 bases had no gene match.

The chain joins TRBV30 to TRBJ1-1; D is uncertain. In germline, CDR1 is GTSNPN, CDR2 SVGIG (reference sequence). The V end was cut by 2 bases, the J end by 7 bases, with 5 bases between. The CDR3 loop spans 10 amino acids. In DNA, the CDR3 is TGTGCCTGGAGTATCGTTGAAGCTTTCTTT. Translating it yields CAWSIVEAFF. Full variable domain (missing parts from reference TRBV30 and TRBJ1-1): SQTIHQWPATLVQPVGSPLSLECTVEGTSNPNLYWYRQAAGRGLQLLFYSVGIGQISSEVPQNLSASRPQDRQFILSSKKLLLSDSGFYLCAWSIVEAFFGQGTRLTVV.

The V call is TRBV7-8, the J call TRBJ1-5, with D tentatively TRBD1 (5 bases). The CDR3 covers 13 residues. CDR1 is SGHVS, CDR2 FQNEAQ, per germline. Here the CDR3 reads CAGGTGSNQPQHF. CDR3 in DNA: TGTGCGGGGGGAACGGGGAGCAATCAGCCCCAGCATTTT.

The chain links TRBV10-3 to TRBJ1-5; D unresolved. The CDR3 spans 16 residues. Germline values: CDR1 ENHRY, CDR2 SYGVKD. Between the trimmed V and J ends, which lost 0 bases and 6 bases, there was a span of 15 bases. The CDR3 sequence is CAISESFGVAGQPQHF. The CDR3 DNA sequence: TGTGCCATCAGTGAGTCGTTCGGGGTAGCAGGTCAGCCCCAGCATTTT.

The CDR3 loop reads CASSTGQGFFGANVLTF. The CDR3, as DNA: TGTGCCAGTAGTACGGGACAGGGGTTTTTTGGGGCCAACGTCCTGACTTTC. The J gene is TRBJ2-6, the V gene TRBV19; 10 bases line up with TRBD1. CDR3 size: 17 residues. V shed 4 bases, J shed 3 bases, and the junction held 6 bases outside the gene matches. The germline V gene encodes CDR1 LNHDA and CDR2 SQIVND (reference sequence).

The rearrangement joins TRBV11-2 to TRBJ2-7, with TRBD1 identical over 10 bases. The germline CDR1 and CDR2 sequences are SGHAT and FQNNGV. Germline trimming cut 2 bases from V and 5 bases from J; bases unmatched to any gene: 12. The CDR3 totals 17 residues. The CDR3 is CASSLRPPGQGWNEQYF. The CDR3 nucleotides are TGTGCCAGCAGCTTAAGGCCACCGGGACAGGGGTGGAACGAGCAGTACTTC.

This sequence joins TRBV6-5 and TRBJ2-2; D is ambiguous. The germline V gene has CDR1 MNHEY and CDR2 SVGAGI. The CDR3 extends over 13 amino acids. Trimming shortened V by 0 bases and J by 2 bases, and 1 base separated the two germline ends. As DNA, the CDR3 is TGTGCCAGCAGTTACTCCAACACCGGGGAGCTGTTTTTT. Translating gives CASSYSNTGELFF.